This T cell receptor beta chain derives from a study of blood T cell repertoires in COVID-19. Profiled with immunoSEQ multiplex PCR; TCRdb holds only in-frame clones, not every one. Altogether fewer than 70,000 clones are present, 65% to 85% being singletons, with the ten largest covering more than 2.5%. This clone appeared a few times. This sequence was found in a man between 60 and 75 years old with acute or convalescent COVID-19. Sequencing used peripheral blood.

The CDR3 DNA reads TGTGCCAGCAGCATAGACAAAGATACGCAGTATTTT. Protein product: CASSIDKDTQYF. The chain joins TRBV5-5 to TRBJ2-3; the D is unclear. Trimming left V 4 bases short and J 5 bases short, with 8 bases between. The CDR3 length is 12 residues. Looked up from germline, CDR1 is SGHKS and CDR2 is YYEKEE (reference sequence). The full variable domain, its missing parts supplied by reference TRBV5-5 and TRBJ2-3, is DAGVTQSPTHLIKTRGQQVTLRCSPISGHKSVSWYQQVLGQGPQFIFQYYEKEERGRGNFPDRFSARQFPNYSSELNVNALLLGDSALYLCASSIDKDTQYFGPGTRLTVL.